This T cell receptor beta chain was found in a study of STAT3 mutations in large granular lymphocyte leukemia. Study-wide findings and caveats: Every T-cell large granular lymphocyte leukemia patient had at least one immunodominant TCR beta clonotype.

Clones were read by immunoSEQ multiplex PCR, and TCRdb kept only the in-frame ones, dropping some. The sample shows some 31,000 clones, about 86% of them seen only once. Concerning this clone itself: Its target is not known.

Trimming at V came to 0 bases and at J to 4 bases, leaving 2 bases not matched to a gene. This CDR3 comprises 15 residues. The germline CDR1 and CDR2 sequences are KGHSH and LQKENI. The sample consisted of peripheral blood mononuclear cells. The V gene is TRBV18, the J gene TRBJ2-1, with 8 bases lining up with TRBD2. This TCR was sampled from a man aged 60 to 75 with T-cell large granular lymphocyte leukemia. Some clones in this sample may be carry-over from other donors' samples. CDR3 sequence: CASSPPGLVYNEQFF. Here the CDR3 DNA reads TGTGCCAGCTCACCACCGGGACTAGTTTACAATGAGCAGTTCTTC.